The present T cell receptor beta chain was sequenced within a study of cytomegalovirus exposure and HLA in healthy donors. Whole-study context: Most genotyped donors, around 78% of about 430, had Caucasian-associated genetic ancestry.

Findings and limits, study-wide: One variant, a missense change in DCLRE1C, was linked in a later analysis to TCR beta V- and J-gene trimming.

60 Vbeta and 13 Jbeta primers were used in PCR. Using immunoSEQ multiplex PCR, the repertoire was profiled, and TCRdb retains in-frame clones only, with some absent. This table has about 150,000 clones, roughly four fifths appearing once. Germline V gene data show CDR1 as LNHDA and CDR2 as SQIVND (reference sequence). Losses at the gene ends were 8 bases for V and 8 bases for J; bases not matched to a gene: 9. This CDR3 comprises 13 residues. Details on this clone: The antigen is undetermined.

This TCR came from a man younger than 30 in good health and CMV-seronegative. The rearrangement joins TRBV19 to TRBJ2-1; 7 bases map to TRBD2. Input material: PBMCs. The CDR3 nucleotides are TGTGCCAGTTCCGGCGGGAGAACGCATGAGCAGTTCTTC. This sequence encodes CASSGGRTHEQFF.